The clone carrying this T cell receptor beta chain has a single count. A junction end diverges from the germline sequence, so it may reflect a read error. The CDR3 loop spans 11 amino acids. The germline V gene has CDR1 KGHDR and CDR2 SFDVKD. This table comes from immunoSEQ multiplex PCR, and its TCRdb copy is limited to in-frame clones, with some not included. This table holds about 120,000 clones, about 90% found once. This entry is derived from a study of control samples from healthy donors and cancer patients. The sequence derives from a middle-aged man in good health. The chain links TRBV24-1 to TRBJ2-1; D is unresolved. The sequencing sample was made of blood. The CDR3 coding sequence is TGTGCCACCAGCGATTACAATGAGCAGTTCTTC. Encoded protein: CATSDYNEQFF.